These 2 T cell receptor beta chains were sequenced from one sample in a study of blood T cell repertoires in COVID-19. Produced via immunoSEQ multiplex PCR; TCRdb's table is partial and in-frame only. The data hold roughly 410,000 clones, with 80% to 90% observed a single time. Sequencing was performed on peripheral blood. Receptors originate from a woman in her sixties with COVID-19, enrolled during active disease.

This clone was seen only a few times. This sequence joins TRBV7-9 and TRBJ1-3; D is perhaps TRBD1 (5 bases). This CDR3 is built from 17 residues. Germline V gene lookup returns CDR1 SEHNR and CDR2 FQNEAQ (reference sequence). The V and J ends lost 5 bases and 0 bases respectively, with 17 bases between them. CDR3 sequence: CASSRPGGASSGNTIYF. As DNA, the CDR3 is TGTGCCAGCAGCCGACCTGGAGGGGCGAGCTCTGGAAACACCATATATTTT.

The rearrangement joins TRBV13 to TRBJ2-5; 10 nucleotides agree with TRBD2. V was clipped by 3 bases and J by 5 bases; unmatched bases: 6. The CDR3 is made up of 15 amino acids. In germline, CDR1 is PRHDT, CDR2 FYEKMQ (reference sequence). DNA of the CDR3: TGTGCCAGCAGCTTTCAGCGGGGGGGCGCGGAGACCCAGTACTTC. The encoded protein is CASSFQRGGAETQYF. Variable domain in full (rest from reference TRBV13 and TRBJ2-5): AAGVIQSPRHLIKEKRETATLKCYPIPRHDTVYWYQQGPGQDPQFLISFYEKMQSDKGSIPDRFSAQQFSDYHSELNMSSLELGDSALYFCASSFQRGGAETQYFGPGTRLLVL.